These T cell receptor beta chains were read from a single sample in a study of CD8 T cells in ankylosing spondylitis. TCRdb re-derived calls from the 5' RACE reads in MiXCR, one entry per CDR3 protein. The data show 300,000 to 350,000 distinct CDR3 sequences, with 14% to 15% seen just once and about 1% held by the top ten. The sequenced material came from blood, either unsorted or a sorted T cell fraction (not recorded which). All receptors come from a male donor with ankylosing spondylitis or in good health (not recorded which). CDR3s include the opening cysteine and the closing phenylalanine or tryptophan. D genes are given only for firm matches. The listing skips clone size in some rows; elsewhere it reads once, few, many or a size class.

d_call	v_call	clone_size	j_call	cdr3_nt	cdr3_aa
.	TRBV7-9	many	TRBJ1-2	TGTGCCAGCAGCCTGAGCCCTAACTATGGCTACACCTTC	CASSLSPNYGYTF
.	TRBV19	.	TRBJ2-1	TGTGCCAGTAGTATTCCAGGACGGGCCTACAATGAGCAGTTCTTC	CASSIPGRAYNEQFF
.	TRBV5-1	.	TRBJ2-5	TGCGCCAGCAGCCAGGCAGGGCCCTTACGGACCCAGTACTTC	CASSQAGPLRTQYF
.	TRBV12-3/TRBV12-4	few	TRBJ2-1	TGTGCCAGCACCTTGGTGGGGGAGCAGTTCTTC	CASTLVGEQFF
.	TRBV7-6	.	TRBJ2-5	TGTGCCATCAGCTTACAGCGCCAAGAGACCCAGTACTTC	CAISLQRQETQYF
TRBD1	TRBV24-1	few	TRBJ2-2	TGTGCCACCAGTGGGAGGACAGGAATCCCCGGGGAGCTGTTTTTT	CATSGRTGIPGELFF
.	TRBV5-1	many	TRBJ2-5	TGCGCCAGCAGCCCCGACACGGTAGAGACCCAGTACTTC	CASSPDTVETQYF
.	TRBV18	.	TRBJ2-2	TGTGCCAGCTCACCGGGCCGTCCCAACACCGGGGAGCTGTTTTTT	CASSPGRPNTGELFF
TRBD1	TRBV9	.	TRBJ2-6	TGTGCCAGCAGCGTAGATCCAGGGGGCGCAACTGGGGCCAACGTCCTGACTTTC	CASSVDPGGATGANVLTF
TRBD1	TRBV7-2	few	TRBJ2-3	TGTGCCAGCAGCTCGCACCCCGGACAGGGTGATACGCAGTATTTT	CASSSHPGQGDTQYF
TRBD1	TRBV5-1	.	TRBJ1-3	TGCGCCAGCAGCCGCCAGGGGGATGCGAACACCATATATTTT	CASSRQGDANTIYF
TRBD1	TRBV20-1	many	TRBJ2-5	TGCAGCTGGGACAGGGGAGAGACCCAGTACTTC	CSWDRGETQYF
TRBD1	TRBV19	.	TRBJ1-1	TGTGCCAGCCGGGACAGGGGTATGGCTGAAGCTTTCTTT	CASRDRGMAEAFF
TRBD1	TRBV29-1	.	TRBJ1-2	TGCAGCGACAGACAGGGGGCCTATGGCTACACCTTC	CSDRQGAYGYTF
.	TRBV5-5	.	TRBJ1-2	TGTGCCAGCAGAGTCGTGACGCAAGCTAACTATGGCTACACCTTC	CASRVVTQANYGYTF
.	TRBV21-1	.	TRBJ1-2	TGTGCCAGCACCCCGGAGGCTAGACCTTATGGCTACACCTTC	CASTPEARPYGYTF
.	TRBV12-3/TRBV12-4	many	TRBJ1-6	TGTGCCAGCACCCTAACAGGGAGCTCCTATAATTCACCCCTCCACTTT	CASTLTGSSYNSPLHF
.	TRBV3-1	few	TRBJ2-5	TGTGCCAGCAGCCCTGGGACCCTGAGGGAAGAGACCCAGTACTTC	CASSPGTLREETQYF
.	TRBV5-1	many	TRBJ2-1	TGCGCCAGCAGCTTAGCAGATAGCTCCTACAATGAGCAGTTCTTC	CASSLADSSYNEQFF
.	TRBV12-5	.	TRBJ2-3	TGTGCTAGTGGTTTGGTACTAGATACGCAGTATTTT	CASGLVLDTQYF
TRBD2	TRBV11-1	few	TRBJ2-1	TGTGCCAGCAGCCACGGACTAGCGGGAAGTGGGCAGGGCAATGAGCAGTTCTTC	CASSHGLAGSGQGNEQFF
TRBD1	TRBV4-1	many	TRBJ1-1	TGCGCCAGCAGCTCGACAGGGCTTGTCTTGAACACTGAAGCTTTCTTT	CASSSTGLVLNTEAFF
.	TRBV2	few	TRBJ2-5	TGTGCCAGCACGGGCGCTCAAGAGACCCAGTACTTC	CASTGAQETQYF
.	TRBV20-1	few	TRBJ2-1	TGCAGTGCTTTCGGGACCCGAGTTGACTATGAGCAGTTCTTC	CSAFGTRVDYEQFF
.	TRBV5-6	.	TRBJ1-2	TGTGCCAGCAGCAGGGGGTTTGACTCTAACTATGGCTACACCTTC	CASSRGFDSNYGYTF
TRBD1	TRBV20-1	.	TRBJ2-5	TGCAGTGCTAGACCGGACAGGAAGACCCAGTACTTC	CSARPDRKTQYF
TRBD2	TRBV25-1	few	TRBJ2-3	TGTGCCAGCAGTGAGGCGGGACTAGCGGGAGATACGCAGTATTTT	CASSEAGLAGDTQYF
.	TRBV5-1	.	TRBJ2-5	TGCGCCAGCAGGTCAGAGGCGGAGACCCAGTACTTC	CASRSEAETQYF
TRBD1	TRBV19	.	TRBJ2-5	TGTGCCAGTAGGAGCGGACAGGGCGTAGAAGAGACCCAGTACTTC	CASRSGQGVEETQYF
.	TRBV5-1	.	TRBJ1-1	TGCGCCAGCAGCTTGTATTTGAAAGGGGGCACTGAAGCTTTCTTT	CASSLYLKGGTEAFF
TRBD1	TRBV19	.	TRBJ1-5	TGTGCCAGTAGTATTACAGGGGGCGGTGGCAATCAGCCCCAGCATTTT	CASSITGGGGNQPQHF
.	TRBV10-1	.	TRBJ2-3	TGCGCCAGCAGTGAGCACATCACAGATACGCAGTATTTT	CASSEHITDTQYF
.	TRBV20-1	few	TRBJ2-5	TGCAGTGTTCAGAGGGTAGAGCGGGAGACCCAGTACTTC	CSVQRVERETQYF
TRBD2	TRBV7-2	.	TRBJ2-1	TGTGCCAGCAGCCTAGCGGGGGGGCCGGGGCAGTTCTTC	CASSLAGGPGQFF
.	TRBV11-2	few	TRBJ2-3	TGTGCCAGCAGCTTAGGACTAGTAGGCACAGATACGCAGTATTTT	CASSLGLVGTDTQYF
.	TRBV11-2	.	TRBJ1-1	TGTGCCAGCAGCTTGGAAGGGTGGACTGAAGCTTTCTTT	CASSLEGWTEAFF
TRBD2	TRBV7-9	few	TRBJ2-3	TGTGCCAGCAGCTTAGACGGGAGGACAGATACGCAGTATTTT	CASSLDGRTDTQYF
TRBD2	TRBV5-1	.	TRBJ2-3	TGCGCCAGCAGCTTGAGCGGCCTAGCGGGAGCGGAGGGTACGCAGTATTTT	CASSLSGLAGAEGTQYF
.	TRBV28	.	TRBJ2-6	TGTGCCAGCAGTTGGCCTGGGGCCAACGTCCTGACTTTC	CASSWPGANVLTF
.	TRBV5-1	.	TRBJ1-4	TGCGCCAGCAGCTTGAGTGGCGGGGAATCGGGTGAAAAACTGTTTTTT	CASSLSGGESGEKLFF
TRBD2	TRBV5-4	.	TRBJ2-3	TGTGCCAGCAGCTTGGGACTAGCGGGAGTGGGGGGCACAGATACGCAGTATTTT	CASSLGLAGVGGTDTQYF
.	TRBV10-3	.	TRBJ1-1	TGTGCCATCAGCTCGGGACGGACGAACACTGAAGCTTTCTTT	CAISSGRTNTEAFF
TRBD2	TRBV20-1	.	TRBJ2-3	TGCAGTGCTTCCAGCGGGGGCGTGAGCACAGATACGCAGTATTTT	CSASSGGVSTDTQYF